This T cell receptor (beta chain) was found in a study of T cells in Graves' hyperthyroidism and ophthalmopathy. This clonotype appeared a few times. Its antigen is undetermined. Exclusion of patients followed from uncontrolled infection, other autoimmune disease, pregnancy or lactation. Together with thyroid ultrasound, orbital computed tomography, serum thyroxine and TRAb, clinical symptoms were used for diagnoses. Amplified TCR beta CDR3 regions derived from RNA transcripts. When the TCR CDR3 underwent first-round RT-PCR, the HTBI primer set was used. TCRdb reprocessed the multiplex PCR reads via MiXCR and lists one record per CDR3 protein. The data hold some 490,000 distinct CDR3 sequences, with less than 25% observed a single time. Whole-study findings and limits: Blood also held most thyroid clonotypes expanded beyond 0.001.

Material for sequencing was blood. This receptor was identified in a woman aged 65 to 85 with Graves' ophthalmopathy.

This CDR3 is CASRLGLQPQHF. In DNA form, the CDR3 reads TGTGCCAGCAGATTGGGATTGCAGCCCCAGCATTTT. V gene TRBV28 combines with J gene TRBJ1-5; D uncertain. Deletions cut 6 bases from V and 7 bases from J, with 10 bases between. In germline, CDR1 is MDHEN, CDR2 SYDVKM. The CDR3 has 12 residues. The complete variable domain, with remaining parts taken from reference TRBV28 and TRBJ1-5, reads DVKVTQSSRYLVKRTGEKVFLECVQDMDHENMFWYRQDPGLGLRLIYFSYDVKMKEKGDIPEGYSVSREKKERFSLILESASTNQTSMYLCASRLGLQPQHFGDGTRLSIL.